Described below is a single T cell receptor (beta chain) sequence and its context. The antigen is unknown. The CDR3 extends over 14 amino acids. Trimming removed 1 base from V and 13 bases from J; junction bases left unmatched: 6. CDR1 and CDR2 from the germline V gene are LNHDA and SQIVND (reference sequence). Unstimulated regulatory T cells (CD4+CD25+CD127-), CD4+CD25- non-regulatory cells, CD4 and CD8 cells were FACS-sorted from thawed PBMCs. The sample is drawn from a study of Tregs in tolerant kidney transplant recipients. Study-level points and caveats: Few patients were studied, so findings need validation in larger groups.

Sequenced by immunoSEQ multiplex PCR; TCRdb stores in-frame clones only, minus some. This table holds about 120,000 clones, about 90% found once. This TCR was recovered from a human donor in good health. The sequencing input was CD4+ T cells from blood. The chain employs TRBV19 and TRBJ1-6, with 8 nucleotides matching TRBD1. CDR3 sequence (DNA): TGTGCCAGTAGTATAGGGGGACAGGCGGCCCCCCTCCACTTT. It codes for CASSIGGQAAPLHF. Variable domain in full (rest from reference TRBV19 and TRBJ1-6): DGGITQSPKYLFRKEGQNVTLSCEQNLNHDAMYWYRQDPGQGLRLIYYSQIVNDFQKGDIAEGYSVSREKKESFPLTVTSAQKNPTAFYLCASSIGGQAAPLHFGNGTRLTVT.